This T cell receptor (beta chain) was sequenced during a study of control samples from healthy donors and cancer patients. Assay used: immunoSEQ multiplex PCR; TCRdb lists only in-frame clones, some missing. The profile shows about 92,000 clones, roughly four fifths of them singletons. J was trimmed by 3 bases and V by 3 bases; bases with no gene match: 4. This CDR3 has 15 residues. Germline V gene sequence: CDR1 MGHRA, CDR2 YSYEKL. The chain employs TRBV4-1 and TRBJ2-3, with 9 bases fitting TRBD1. Sequencing used blood. The origin of this receptor is a woman aged 60-75 years in good health. The CDR3 region is CASSQPGQGTDTQYF. DNA for the CDR3: TGCGCCAGCAGCCAGCCGGGACAGGGTACAGATACGCAGTATTTT.